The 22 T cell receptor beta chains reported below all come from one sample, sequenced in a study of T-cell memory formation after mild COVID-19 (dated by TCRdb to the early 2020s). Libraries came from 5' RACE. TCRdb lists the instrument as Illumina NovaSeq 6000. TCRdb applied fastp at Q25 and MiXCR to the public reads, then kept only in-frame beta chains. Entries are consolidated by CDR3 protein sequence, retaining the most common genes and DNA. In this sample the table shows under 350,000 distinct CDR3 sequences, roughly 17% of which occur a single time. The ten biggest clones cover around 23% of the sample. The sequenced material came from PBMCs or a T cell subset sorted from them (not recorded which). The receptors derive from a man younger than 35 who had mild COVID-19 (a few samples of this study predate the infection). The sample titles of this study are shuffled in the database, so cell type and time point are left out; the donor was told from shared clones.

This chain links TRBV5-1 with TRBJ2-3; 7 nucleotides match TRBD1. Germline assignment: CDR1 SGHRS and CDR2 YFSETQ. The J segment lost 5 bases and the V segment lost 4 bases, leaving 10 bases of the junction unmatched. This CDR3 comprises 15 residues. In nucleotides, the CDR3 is TGCGCCAGCAGCCTCGACAGGGTCCCCCAAGATACGCAGTATTTT. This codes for CASSLDRVPQDTQYF.

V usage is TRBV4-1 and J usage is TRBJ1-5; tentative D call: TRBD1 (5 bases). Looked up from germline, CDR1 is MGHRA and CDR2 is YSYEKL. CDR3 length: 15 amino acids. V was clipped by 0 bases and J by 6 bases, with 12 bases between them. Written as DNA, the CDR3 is TGCGCCAGCAGCCAAGATATCTCCGGGGGTCAGCCCCAGCATTTT. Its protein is CASSQDISGGQPQHF.

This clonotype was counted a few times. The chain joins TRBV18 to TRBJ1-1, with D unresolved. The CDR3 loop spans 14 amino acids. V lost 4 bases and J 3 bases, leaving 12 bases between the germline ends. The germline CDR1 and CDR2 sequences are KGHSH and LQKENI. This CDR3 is CASSQGPGDTEAFF. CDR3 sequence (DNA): TGTGCCAGCTCACAAGGACCGGGCGACACTGAAGCTTTCTTT.

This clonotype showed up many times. The CDR3 DNA sequence: TGTGCCAGCAGGGTCGGCAGGGCCTACGAGCAGTACTTC. Residues: CASRVGRAYEQYF. The chain joins TRBV28 to TRBJ2-7, with TRBD1 as a possible D gene (5 bases). The V end was cut by 6 bases, the J end by 2 bases, with 11 bases between. From germline, CDR1 is MDHEN and CDR2 SYDVKM. The CDR3 has 13 residues.

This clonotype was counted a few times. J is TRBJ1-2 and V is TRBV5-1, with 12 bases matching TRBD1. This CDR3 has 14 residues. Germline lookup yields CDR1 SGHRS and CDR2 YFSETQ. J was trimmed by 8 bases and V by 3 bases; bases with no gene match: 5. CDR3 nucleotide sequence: TGCGCCAGCAGCTCGGGACAGGGGGCAGACGGCTACACCTTC. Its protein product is CASSSGQGADGYTF.

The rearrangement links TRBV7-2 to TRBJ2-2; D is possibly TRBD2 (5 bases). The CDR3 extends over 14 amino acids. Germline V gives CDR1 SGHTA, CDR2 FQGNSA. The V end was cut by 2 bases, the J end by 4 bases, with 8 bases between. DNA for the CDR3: TGTGCCAGCAGCTTAACTAGTCTCACCGGGGAGCTGTTTTTT. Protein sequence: CASSLTSLTGELFF. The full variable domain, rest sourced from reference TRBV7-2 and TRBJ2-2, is GAGVSQSPSNKVTEKGKDVELRCDPISGHTALYWYRQSLGQGLEFLIYFQGNSAPDKSGLPSDRFSAERTGGSVSTLTIQRTQQEDSAVYLCASSLTSLTGELFFGEGSRLTVL.

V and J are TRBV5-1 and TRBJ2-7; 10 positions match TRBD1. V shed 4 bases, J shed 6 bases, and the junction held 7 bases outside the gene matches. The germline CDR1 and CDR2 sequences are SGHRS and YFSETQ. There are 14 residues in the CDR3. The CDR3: CASSPRDRGIEQYF. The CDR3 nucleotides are TGCGCCAGCAGCCCCCGGGACAGGGGAATCGAGCAGTACTTC.

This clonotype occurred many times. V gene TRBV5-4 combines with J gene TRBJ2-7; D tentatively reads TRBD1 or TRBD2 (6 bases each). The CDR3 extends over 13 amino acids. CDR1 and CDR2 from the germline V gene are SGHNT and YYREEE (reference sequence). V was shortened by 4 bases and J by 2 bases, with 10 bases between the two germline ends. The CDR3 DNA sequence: TGTGCCAGCAGCATAGGGGGGCCCTACGAGCAGTACTTC. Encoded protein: CASSIGGPYEQYF.

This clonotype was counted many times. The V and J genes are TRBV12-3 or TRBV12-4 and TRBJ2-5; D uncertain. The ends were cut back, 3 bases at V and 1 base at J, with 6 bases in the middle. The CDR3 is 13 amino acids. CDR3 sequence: CASSFLGQETQYF. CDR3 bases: TGTGCCAGCAGTTTCTTAGGCCAAGAGACCCAGTACTTC.

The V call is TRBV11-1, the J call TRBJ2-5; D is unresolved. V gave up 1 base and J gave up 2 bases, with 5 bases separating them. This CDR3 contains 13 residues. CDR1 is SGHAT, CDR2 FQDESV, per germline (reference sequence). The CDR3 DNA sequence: TGTGCCAGCAGCTTAGAACAGCAAGAGACCCAGTACTTC. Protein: CASSLEQQETQYF.

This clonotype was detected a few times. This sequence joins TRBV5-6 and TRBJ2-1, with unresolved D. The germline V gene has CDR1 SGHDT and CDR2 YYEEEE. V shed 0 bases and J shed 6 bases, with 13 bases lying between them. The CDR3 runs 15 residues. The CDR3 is CASSLGRTPGNEQFF. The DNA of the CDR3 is TGTGCCAGCAGCTTGGGTAGGACCCCCGGCAATGAGCAGTTCTTC.

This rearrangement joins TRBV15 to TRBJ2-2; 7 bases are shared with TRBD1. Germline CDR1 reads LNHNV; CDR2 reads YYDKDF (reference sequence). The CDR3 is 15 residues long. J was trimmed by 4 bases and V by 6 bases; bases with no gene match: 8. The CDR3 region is CATRTGTEITGELFF. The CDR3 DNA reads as TGTGCCACCAGGACCGGGACAGAAATCACCGGGGAGCTGTTTTTT.

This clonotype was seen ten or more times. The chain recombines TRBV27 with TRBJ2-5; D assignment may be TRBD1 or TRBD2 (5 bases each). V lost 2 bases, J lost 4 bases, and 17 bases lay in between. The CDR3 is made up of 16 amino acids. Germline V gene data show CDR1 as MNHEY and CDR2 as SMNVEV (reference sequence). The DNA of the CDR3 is TGTGCCAGCAGTTTAATCGGGACCACAAGCGGAGAGACCCAGTACTTC. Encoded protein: CASSLIGTTSGETQYF.

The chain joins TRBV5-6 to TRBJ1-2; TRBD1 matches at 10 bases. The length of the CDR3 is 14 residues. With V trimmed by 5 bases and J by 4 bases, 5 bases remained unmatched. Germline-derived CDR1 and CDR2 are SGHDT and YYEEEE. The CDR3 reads CASRGQGIGYGYTF. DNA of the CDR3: TGTGCCAGCAGGGGACAGGGGATCGGCTATGGCTACACCTTC.

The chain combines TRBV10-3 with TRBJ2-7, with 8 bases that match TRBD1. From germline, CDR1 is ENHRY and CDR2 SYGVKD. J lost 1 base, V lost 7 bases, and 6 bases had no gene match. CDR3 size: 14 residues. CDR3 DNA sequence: TGTGCCATCAATTCCGGGACAGGATCCTACGAGCAGTACTTC. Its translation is CAINSGTGSYEQYF.

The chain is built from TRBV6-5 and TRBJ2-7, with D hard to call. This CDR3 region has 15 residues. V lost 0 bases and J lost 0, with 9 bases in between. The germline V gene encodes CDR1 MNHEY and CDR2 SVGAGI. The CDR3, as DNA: TGTGCCAGCAGTTACTCGCCCCAGCTCTCCTACGAGCAGTACTTC. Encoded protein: CASSYSPQLSYEQYF.

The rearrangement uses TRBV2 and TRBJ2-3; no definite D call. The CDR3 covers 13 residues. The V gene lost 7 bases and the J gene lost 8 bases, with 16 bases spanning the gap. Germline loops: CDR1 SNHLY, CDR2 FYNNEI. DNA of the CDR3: TGTGCCAGCACATCGGAGCTCCTAAGTACGCAGTATTTT. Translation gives CASTSELLSTQYF.

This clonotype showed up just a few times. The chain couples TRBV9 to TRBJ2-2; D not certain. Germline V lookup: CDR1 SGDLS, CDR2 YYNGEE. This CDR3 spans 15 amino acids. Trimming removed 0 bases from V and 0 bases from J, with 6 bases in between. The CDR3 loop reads CASSVAWANTGELFF. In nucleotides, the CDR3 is TGTGCCAGCAGCGTAGCTTGGGCGAACACCGGGGAGCTGTTTTTT.

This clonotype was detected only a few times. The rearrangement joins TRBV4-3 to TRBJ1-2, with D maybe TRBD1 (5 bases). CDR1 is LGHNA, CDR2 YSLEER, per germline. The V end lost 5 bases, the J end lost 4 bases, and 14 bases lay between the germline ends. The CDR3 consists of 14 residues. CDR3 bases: TGCGCCAGCAGCGGCTGGGGCGCGGGCTATGGCTACACCTTC. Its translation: CASSGWGAGYGYTF.

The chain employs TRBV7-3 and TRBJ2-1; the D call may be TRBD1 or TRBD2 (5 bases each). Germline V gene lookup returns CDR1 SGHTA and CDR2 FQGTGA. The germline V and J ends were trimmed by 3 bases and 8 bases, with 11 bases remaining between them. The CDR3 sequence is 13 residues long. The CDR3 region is CASSFGTIHEQFF. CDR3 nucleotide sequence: TGTGCCAGCAGCTTCGGGACGATCCATGAGCAGTTCTTC.

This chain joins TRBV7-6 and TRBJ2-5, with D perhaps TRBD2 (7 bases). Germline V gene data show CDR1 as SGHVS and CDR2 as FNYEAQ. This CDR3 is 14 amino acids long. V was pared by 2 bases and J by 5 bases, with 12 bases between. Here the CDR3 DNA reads TGTGCCAGCAGCTTACAGGAGGGGGGGGAGACCCAGTACTTC. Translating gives CASSLQEGGETQYF.

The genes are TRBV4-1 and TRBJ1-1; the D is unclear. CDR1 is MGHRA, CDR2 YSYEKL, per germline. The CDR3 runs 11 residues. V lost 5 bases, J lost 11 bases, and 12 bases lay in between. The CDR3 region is CASSAQGLAFF. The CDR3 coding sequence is TGCGCCAGCAGCGCGCAAGGGTTGGCTTTCTTT.